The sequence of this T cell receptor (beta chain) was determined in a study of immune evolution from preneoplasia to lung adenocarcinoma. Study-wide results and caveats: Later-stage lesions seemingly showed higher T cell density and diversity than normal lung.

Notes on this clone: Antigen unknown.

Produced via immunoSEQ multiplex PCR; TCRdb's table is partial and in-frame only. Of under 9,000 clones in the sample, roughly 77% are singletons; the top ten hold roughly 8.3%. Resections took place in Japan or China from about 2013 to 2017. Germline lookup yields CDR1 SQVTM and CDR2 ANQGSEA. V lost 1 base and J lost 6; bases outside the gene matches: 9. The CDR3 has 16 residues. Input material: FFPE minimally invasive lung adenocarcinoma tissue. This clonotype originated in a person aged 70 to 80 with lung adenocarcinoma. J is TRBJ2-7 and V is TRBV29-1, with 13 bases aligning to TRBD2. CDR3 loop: CSVEATGTSGITEQYF. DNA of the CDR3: TGCAGCGTTGAAGCGACCGGGACTAGCGGGATAACCGAGCAGTACTTC.